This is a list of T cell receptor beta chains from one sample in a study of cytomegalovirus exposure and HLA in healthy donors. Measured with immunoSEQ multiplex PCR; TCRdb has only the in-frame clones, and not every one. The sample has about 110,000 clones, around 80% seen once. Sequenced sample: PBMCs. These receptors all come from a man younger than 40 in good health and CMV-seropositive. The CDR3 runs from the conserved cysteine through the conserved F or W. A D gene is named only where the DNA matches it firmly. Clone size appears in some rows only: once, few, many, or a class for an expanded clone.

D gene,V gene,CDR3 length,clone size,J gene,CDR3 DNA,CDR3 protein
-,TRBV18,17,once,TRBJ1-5,TGTGCCAGCTCACCCTTAGCGATAACAGTTAGCAATCAGCCCCAGCATTTT,CASSPLAITVSNQPQHF
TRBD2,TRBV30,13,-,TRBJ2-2,TGTGCCTGGAGTAGGGCGGGGGGCTCCCCGCTGTTTTTT,CAWSRAGGSPLFF
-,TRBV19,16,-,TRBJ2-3,TGTGCCAGTAGCCTCTGGAGTGCTCCTAGCACAGATACGCAGTATTTT,CASSLWSAPSTDTQYF
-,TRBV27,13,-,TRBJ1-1,TGTGCCAGCAGTATCGGACATAACACTGAAGCTTTCTTT,CASSIGHNTEAFF
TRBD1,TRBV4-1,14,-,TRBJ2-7,TGCGCCAGCAGCCTTACCGGGACAGGGACCCTCCAGTACTTC,CASSLTGTGTLQYF
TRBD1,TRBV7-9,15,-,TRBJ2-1,TGTGCCAGCACCGTAGGACAGGGCGAATACAATGAGCAGTTCTTC,CASTVGQGEYNEQFF
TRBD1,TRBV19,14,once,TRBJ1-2,TGTGCCAGTACCCGGACAGGGTCGGGGCTCGGCTACACCTTC,CASTRTGSGLGYTF
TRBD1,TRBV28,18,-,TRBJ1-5,TGTGCCAGCAGTTTACGGGGACAGGGGACCTATAGCAATCAGCCCCAGCATTTT,CASSLRGQGTYSNQPQHF
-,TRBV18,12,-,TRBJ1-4,TGTGCCAGCTCACCAGACAACCCAAAACTGTTTTTT,CASSPDNPKLFF
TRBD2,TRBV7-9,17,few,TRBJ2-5,TGTGCCAGCAGTCATACTAGCGGGGGGACCCTAAGGGAGACCCAGTACTTC,CASSHTSGGTLRETQYF
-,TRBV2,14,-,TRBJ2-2,TGTGCCACGCAAGAGGGGGATAACACCGGGGAGCTGTTTTTT,CATQEGDNTGELFF
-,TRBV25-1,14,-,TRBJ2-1,TGTGCCAGCACCATTGACGGACAGAACAATGAGCAGTTCTTC,CASTIDGQNNEQFF
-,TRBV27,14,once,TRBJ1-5,TGTGCCAGCAGTTTTACAGGGTCGGTTCAGCCCCAGCATTTT,CASSFTGSVQPQHF
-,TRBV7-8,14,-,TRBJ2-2,TGTGCCAGCAGCCGCAGGCGGGACACCGGGGAGCTGTTTTTT,CASSRRRDTGELFF
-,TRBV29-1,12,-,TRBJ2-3,TGCAGCGTTGAGGGCAGTACAGATACGCAGTATTTT,CSVEGSTDTQYF
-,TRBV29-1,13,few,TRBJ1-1,TGCAGCGTAATGGACAGTCTCGGCACTGAAGCTTTCTTT,CSVMDSLGTEAFF
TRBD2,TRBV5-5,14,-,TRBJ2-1,TGTGCCAGCAGCTTAGCGGGGGGGCCGAGTGAGCAGTTCTTC,CASSLAGGPSEQFF
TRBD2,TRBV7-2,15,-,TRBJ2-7,TGTGCCAGCAGCATAATGACTAGCGGGGGAGTCGAGCAGTACTTC,CASSIMTSGGVEQYF
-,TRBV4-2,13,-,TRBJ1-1,TGTGCCAGCAGCCCTTCAGGGCGCACTGAAGCTTTCTTT,CASSPSGRTEAFF
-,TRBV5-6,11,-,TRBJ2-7,TGTGCCAGCAGCTCCAGCTACGAGCAGTACTTC,CASSSSYEQYF
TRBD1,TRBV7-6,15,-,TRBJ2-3,TGTGCCAGCAGCTCAGGGACAGGGGAGACAGATACGCAGTATTTT,CASSSGTGETDTQYF
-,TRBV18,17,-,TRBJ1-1,TGTGCCAGCTCACCACAGGGAGGGGGTGGGATGAACACTGAAGCTTTCTTT,CASSPQGGGGMNTEAFF
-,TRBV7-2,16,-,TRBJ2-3,TGTGCCAGCAGCCGCGTTCGTGGGACTGATTTGAATACGCAGTATTTT,CASSRVRGTDLNTQYF
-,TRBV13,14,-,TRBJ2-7,TGTGCCAGCAGTGGGGGGAGCAGTGCCTACGAGCAGTACTTC,CASSGGSSAYEQYF
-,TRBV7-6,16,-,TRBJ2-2,TGTGCCAGCAGCCGCCGGGCGAGCGGAGACACCGGGGAGCTGTTTTTT,CASSRRASGDTGELFF
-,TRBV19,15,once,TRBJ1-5,TGTGCCAGTAGTATTTTGTCAGGGGGCAATCAGCCCCAGCATTTT,CASSILSGGNQPQHF
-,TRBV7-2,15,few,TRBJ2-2,TGTGCCAGCAGTACCACCGTAGCGAACACCGGGGAGCTGTTTTTT,CASSTTVANTGELFF
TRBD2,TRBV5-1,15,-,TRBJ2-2,TGCGCCAGCAGCTTGAGCGGGGCGGTTGCCGGGGAGCTGTTTTTT,CASSLSGAVAGELFF
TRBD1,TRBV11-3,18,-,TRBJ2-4,TGTGCCAGCAGCCAATTCCCCAGGCAGGGGGCGGTTTTGGACATTCAGTACTTC,CASSQFPRQGAVLDIQYF
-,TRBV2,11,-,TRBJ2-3,TGTGCCAGCGGGCCCACAGATACGCAGTATTTT,CASGPTDTQYF
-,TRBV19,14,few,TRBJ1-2,TGTGCCAGTAGTATAGGACTCAGAGGCTATGGCTACACCTTC,CASSIGLRGYGYTF
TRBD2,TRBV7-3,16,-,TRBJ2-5,TGTGCCAGCAGCGTCTTACTAGCGGGGGTGAAGGAGACCCAGTACTTC,CASSVLLAGVKETQYF
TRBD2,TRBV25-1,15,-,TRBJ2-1,TGTGCCAGCAGTGAAGAACGGGGGGGAAACAATGAGCAGTTCTTC,CASSEERGGNNEQFF
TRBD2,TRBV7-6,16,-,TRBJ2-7,TGTGCCAGCAGCTTACGCCAGGGACTAGCGGGGGCCGAGCAGTACTTC,CASSLRQGLAGAEQYF
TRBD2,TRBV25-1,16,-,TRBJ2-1,TGTGCCAGCAGTGACAAACTAGCGCGGGGTCTAGGGGAGCAGTTCTTC,CASSDKLARGLGEQFF
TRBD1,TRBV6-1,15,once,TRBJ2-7,TGTGCCAGCAGTGAAACGGGGACAGGGACGTACGAGCAGTACTTC,CASSETGTGTYEQYF
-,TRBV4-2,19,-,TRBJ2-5,TGTGCCAGCAGCCCCTTCGAACACCACCCGGCGGGGGCCCCTGAGACCCAGTACTTC,CASSPFEHHPAGAPETQYF
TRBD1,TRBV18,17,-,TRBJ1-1,TGTGCCAGCTCAGGACTCTCCAGGGGGCGCGGGAACACTGAAGCTTTCTTT,CASSGLSRGRGNTEAFF
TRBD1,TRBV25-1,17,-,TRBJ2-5,TGTGCCAGCAGTGGGACCCAACCAGGGGGCAGATGGGAGACCCAGTACTTC,CASSGTQPGGRWETQYF
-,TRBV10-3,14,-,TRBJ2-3,TGTGCCATCAGTGAGGGCCCTAGCACAGATACGCAGTATTTT,CAISEGPSTDTQYF
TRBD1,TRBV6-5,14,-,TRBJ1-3,TGTGCCAGCAGTATACAGGGGAGTGGAAACACCATATATTTT,CASSIQGSGNTIYF
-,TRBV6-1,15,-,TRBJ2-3,TGTGCCAGCAGTGAAGAAGGGGGGGGAACAGATACGCAGTATTTT,CASSEEGGGTDTQYF
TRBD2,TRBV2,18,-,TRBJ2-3,TGTGCCAGCAGTGAAGCTTCTCTAGCGGGGGGGCTTTCAGATACGCAGTATTTT,CASSEASLAGGLSDTQYF
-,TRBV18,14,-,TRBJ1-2,TGTGCCAGCTCACCACGAGGATTCATCTATGGCTACACCTTC,CASSPRGFIYGYTF
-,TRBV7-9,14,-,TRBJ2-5,TGTGCCAGCAGCTTTGCAGGGGAACAAGAGACCCAGTACTTC,CASSFAGEQETQYF
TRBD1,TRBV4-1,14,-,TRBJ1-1,TGCGCCAGCAAGGAAGGACAGGGGAACACTGAAGCTTTCTTT,CASKEGQGNTEAFF
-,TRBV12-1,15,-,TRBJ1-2,TGTGCCAGCCCAAGACAGTCAAGATCGGGCTATGGCTACACCTTC,CASPRQSRSGYGYTF
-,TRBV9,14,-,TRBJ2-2,TGTGCCAGCAGCGTTACAGGGAACACCGGGGAGCTGTTTTTT,CASSVTGNTGELFF
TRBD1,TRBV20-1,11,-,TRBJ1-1,TGCAGTCCTCTTGACAGGGGGGAAGCTTTCTTT,CSPLDRGEAFF
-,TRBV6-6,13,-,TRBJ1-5,TGTGCCAGCAGTGACTGGGACAACCAGCCCCAGCATTTT,CASSDWDNQPQHF
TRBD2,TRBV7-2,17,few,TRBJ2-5,TGTGCCAGCAGCTTAGCGAGGGTAGCGGGGCCCCAAGAGACCCAGTACTTC,CASSLARVAGPQETQYF
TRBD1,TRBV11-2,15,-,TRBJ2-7,TGTGCCAGCAGCCCGACGCGGGACAGGGGAAAGGGGCAGTACTTC,CASSPTRDRGKGQYF
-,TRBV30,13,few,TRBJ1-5,TGTGCCTGGAGTAGAGAGAGGGAGCAGCCCCAGCATTTT,CAWSREREQPQHF
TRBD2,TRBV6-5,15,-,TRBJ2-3,TGTGCCAGCAGCTTGACTAGCGGGGGTACAGATACGCAGTATTTT,CASSLTSGGTDTQYF
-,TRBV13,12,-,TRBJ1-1,TGTGCCAGCAGTGGGGCCAACACTGAAGCTTTCTTT,CASSGANTEAFF
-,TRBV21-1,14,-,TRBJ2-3,TGTGTCCGGACCGGGACAGGGGGCCCAGATACGCAGTATTTT,CVRTGTGGPDTQYF
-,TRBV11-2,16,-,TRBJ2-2,TGTGCCAGCAGCTTAGTGCGAGGCTCTAGGACCGGGGAGCTGTTTTTT,CASSLVRGSRTGELFF
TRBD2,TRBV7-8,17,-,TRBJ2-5,TGTGCCAGCAGCCTCCGACTAGCGGGGGCCCTACAAGAGACCCAGTACTTC,CASSLRLAGALQETQYF
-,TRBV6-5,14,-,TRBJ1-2,TGTGCCAGCAGTTACTTCGAGGCCCCCTATGGCTACACCTTC,CASSYFEAPYGYTF
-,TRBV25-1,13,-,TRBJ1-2,TGTGCCAGCAGTGTCTCGGAGTATGATGGCTACACCTTC,CASSVSEYDGYTF